This entry features one TCR beta chain sequence. What it binds is not known. The V and J ends lost 6 bases and 2 bases respectively, with 11 bases between them. This CDR3 is built from 13 residues. Germline lookup yields CDR1 DFQATT and CDR2 SNEGSKA (reference sequence). The sample belongs to a study of CD8 T cells in ankylosing spondylitis. Overall study results and limits: Fewer than ten highly homologous variants made up a TCR beta motif, and this motif appeared characteristic of ankylosing spondylitis blood.

Each CDR3 protein is one row after TCRdb ran MiXCR on the 5' RACE reads. The table includes 150,000 to 200,000 distinct CDR3 sequences, 10% to 15% detected once. This TCR was recovered from a female donor with ankylosing spondylitis or in good health (not recorded which). Source material: blood, either unsorted or a sorted T cell fraction (not recorded which). This chain uses TRBV20-1 with TRBJ2-1; TRBD2 might be the D (6 bases). CDR3 sequence (DNA): TGCAGTGCCGGGAGTGGCACCTACAATGAGCAGTTCTTC. It yields the protein CSAGSGTYNEQFF.